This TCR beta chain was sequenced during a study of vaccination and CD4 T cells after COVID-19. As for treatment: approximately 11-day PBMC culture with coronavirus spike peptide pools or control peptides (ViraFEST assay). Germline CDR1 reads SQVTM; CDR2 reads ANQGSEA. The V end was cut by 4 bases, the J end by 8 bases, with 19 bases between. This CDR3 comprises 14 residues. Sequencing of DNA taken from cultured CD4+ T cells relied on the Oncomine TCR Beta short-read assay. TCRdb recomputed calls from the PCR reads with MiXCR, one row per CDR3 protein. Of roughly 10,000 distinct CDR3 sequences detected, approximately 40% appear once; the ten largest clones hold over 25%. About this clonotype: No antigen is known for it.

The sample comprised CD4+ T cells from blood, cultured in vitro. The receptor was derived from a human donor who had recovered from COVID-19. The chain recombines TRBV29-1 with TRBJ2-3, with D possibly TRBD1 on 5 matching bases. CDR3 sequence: CSVGAPSGFGTQYF. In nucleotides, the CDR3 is TGCAGCGTTGGGGCCCCCTCAGGGTTCGGTACGCAGTATTTT.